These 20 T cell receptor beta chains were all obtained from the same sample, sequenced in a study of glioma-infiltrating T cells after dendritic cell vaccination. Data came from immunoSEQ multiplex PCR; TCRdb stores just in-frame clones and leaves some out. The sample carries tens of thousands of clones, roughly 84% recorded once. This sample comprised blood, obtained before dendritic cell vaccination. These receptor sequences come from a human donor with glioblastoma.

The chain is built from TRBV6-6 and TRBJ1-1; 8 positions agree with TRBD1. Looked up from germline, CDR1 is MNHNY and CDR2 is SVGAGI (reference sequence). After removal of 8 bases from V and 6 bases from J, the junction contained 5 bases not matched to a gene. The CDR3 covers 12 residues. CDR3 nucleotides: TGTGCCAGCTGGACAGGGTTGGCTGAAGCTTTCTTT. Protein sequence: CASWTGLAEAFF.

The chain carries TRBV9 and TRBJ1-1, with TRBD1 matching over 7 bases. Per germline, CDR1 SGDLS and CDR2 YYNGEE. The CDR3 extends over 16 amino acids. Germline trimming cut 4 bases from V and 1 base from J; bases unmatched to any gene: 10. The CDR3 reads CASSPPGGEKNTEAFF. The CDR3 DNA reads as TGTGCCAGCAGCCCCCCAGGGGGAGAGAAGAACACTGAAGCTTTCTTT.

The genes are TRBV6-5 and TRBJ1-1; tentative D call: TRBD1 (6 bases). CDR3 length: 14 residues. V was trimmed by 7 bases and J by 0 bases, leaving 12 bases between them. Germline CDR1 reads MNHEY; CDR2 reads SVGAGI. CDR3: CASNRDILNTEAFF. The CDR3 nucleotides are TGTGCCAGCAACAGGGACATCTTGAACACTGAAGCTTTCTTT.

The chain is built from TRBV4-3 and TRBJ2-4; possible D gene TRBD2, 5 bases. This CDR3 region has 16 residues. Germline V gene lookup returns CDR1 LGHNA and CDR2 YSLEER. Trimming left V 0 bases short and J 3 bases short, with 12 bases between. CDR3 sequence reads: CASSQDLEVGKNIQYF. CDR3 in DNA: TGCGCCAGCAGCCAAGATCTGGAGGTCGGCAAAAACATTCAGTACTTC.

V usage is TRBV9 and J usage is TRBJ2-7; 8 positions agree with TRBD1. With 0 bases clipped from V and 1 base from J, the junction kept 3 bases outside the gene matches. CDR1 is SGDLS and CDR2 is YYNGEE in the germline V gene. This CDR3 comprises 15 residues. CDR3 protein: CASSVGDRWSYEQYF. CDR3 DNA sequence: TGTGCCAGCAGCGTAGGGGACAGGTGGTCCTACGAGCAGTACTTC. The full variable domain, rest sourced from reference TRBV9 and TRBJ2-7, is DSGVTQTPKHLITATGQRVTLRCSPRSGDLSVYWYQQSLDQGLQFLIQYYNGEERAKGNILERFSAQQFPDLHSELNLSSLELGDSALYFCASSVGDRWSYEQYFGPGTRLTVT.

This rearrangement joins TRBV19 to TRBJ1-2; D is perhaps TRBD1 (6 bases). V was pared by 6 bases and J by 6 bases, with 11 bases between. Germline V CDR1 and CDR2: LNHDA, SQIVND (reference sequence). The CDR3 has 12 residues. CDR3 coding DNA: TGTGCCAGTAGGTTCTCAGGGGATGGCTACACCTTC. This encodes CASRFSGDGYTF.

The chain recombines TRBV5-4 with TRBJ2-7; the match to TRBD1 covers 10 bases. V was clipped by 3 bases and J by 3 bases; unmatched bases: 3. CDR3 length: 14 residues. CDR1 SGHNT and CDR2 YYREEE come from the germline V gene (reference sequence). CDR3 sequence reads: CASSSGQGIYEQYF. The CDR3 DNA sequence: TGTGCCAGCAGCTCGGGACAGGGGATCTACGAGCAGTACTTC.

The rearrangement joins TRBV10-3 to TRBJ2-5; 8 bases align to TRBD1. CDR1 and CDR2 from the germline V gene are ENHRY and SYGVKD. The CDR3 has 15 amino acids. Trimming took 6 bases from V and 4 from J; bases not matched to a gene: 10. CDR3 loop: CAISPVTGERETQYF. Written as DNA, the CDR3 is TGTGCCATCAGCCCCGTGACAGGGGAAAGAGAGACCCAGTACTTC.

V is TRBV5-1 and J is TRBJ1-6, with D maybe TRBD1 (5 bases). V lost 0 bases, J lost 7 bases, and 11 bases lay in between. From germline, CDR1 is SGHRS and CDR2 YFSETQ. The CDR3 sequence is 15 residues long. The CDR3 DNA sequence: TGCGCCAGCAGCTTGGCCGACAGCCTAAATTCACCCCTCCACTTT. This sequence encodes CASSLADSLNSPLHF.

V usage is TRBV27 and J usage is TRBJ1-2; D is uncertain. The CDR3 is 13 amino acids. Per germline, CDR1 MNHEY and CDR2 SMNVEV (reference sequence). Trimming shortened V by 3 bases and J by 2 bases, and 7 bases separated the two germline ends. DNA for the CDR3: TGTGCCAGCAGTTTCGGGGTGAACTATGGCTACACCTTC. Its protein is CASSFGVNYGYTF.

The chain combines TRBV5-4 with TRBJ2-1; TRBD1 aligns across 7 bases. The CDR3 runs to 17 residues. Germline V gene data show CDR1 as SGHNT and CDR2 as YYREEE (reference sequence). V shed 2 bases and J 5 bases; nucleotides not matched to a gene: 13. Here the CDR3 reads CASSFYVGDRAHNEQFF. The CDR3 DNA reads TGTGCCAGCAGCTTTTATGTTGGCGACAGGGCCCACAATGAGCAGTTCTTC.

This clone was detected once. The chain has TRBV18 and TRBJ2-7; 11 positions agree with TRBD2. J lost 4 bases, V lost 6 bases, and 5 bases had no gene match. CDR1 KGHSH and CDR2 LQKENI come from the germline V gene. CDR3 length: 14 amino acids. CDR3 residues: CASSPTSGSYEQYF. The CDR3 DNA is TGTGCCAGCTCGCCCACTAGCGGGAGTTACGAGCAGTACTTC.

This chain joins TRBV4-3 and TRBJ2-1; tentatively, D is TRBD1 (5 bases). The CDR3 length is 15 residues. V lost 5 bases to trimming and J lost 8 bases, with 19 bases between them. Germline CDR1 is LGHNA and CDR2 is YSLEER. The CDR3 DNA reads TGCGCCAGCAGCTTCCGGCCCACAGGACACGATGAGCAGTTCTTC. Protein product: CASSFRPTGHDEQFF.

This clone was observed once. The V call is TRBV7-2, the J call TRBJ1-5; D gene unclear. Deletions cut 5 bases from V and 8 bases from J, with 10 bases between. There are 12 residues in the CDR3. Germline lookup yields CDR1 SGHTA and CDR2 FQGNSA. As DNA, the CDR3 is TGTGCCAGCAGCAGAGGGAGTGAGCCCCAGCATTTT. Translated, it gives CASSRGSEPQHF.

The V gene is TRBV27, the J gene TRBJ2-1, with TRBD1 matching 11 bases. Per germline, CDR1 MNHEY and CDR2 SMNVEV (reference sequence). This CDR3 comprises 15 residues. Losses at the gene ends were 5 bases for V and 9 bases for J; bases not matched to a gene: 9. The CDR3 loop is CASSPRDRGVSEQFF. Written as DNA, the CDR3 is TGTGCCAGCAGTCCCAGGGACAGGGGGGTTAGTGAGCAGTTCTTC.

CDR3 amino acids: CASSFRDRSYNEQFF. As DNA, the CDR3 is TGTGCCAGCAGCTTCAGGGACAGGTCCTACAATGAGCAGTTCTTC. The V and J genes are TRBV7-9 and TRBJ2-1, with 8 bases identical to TRBD1. The trim removed 3 bases at V and 1 base at J, leaving 2 bases unmatched. This CDR3 region has 15 residues. Germline CDR1 is SEHNR and CDR2 is FQNEAQ (reference sequence).

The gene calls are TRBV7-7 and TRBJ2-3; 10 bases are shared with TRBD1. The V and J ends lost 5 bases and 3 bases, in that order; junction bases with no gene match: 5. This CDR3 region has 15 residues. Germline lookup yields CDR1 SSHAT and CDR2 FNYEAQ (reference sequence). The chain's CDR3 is CASSPGQGPTDTQYF. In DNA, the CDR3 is TGTGCCAGCAGCCCGGGACAGGGGCCGACAGATACGCAGTATTTT.

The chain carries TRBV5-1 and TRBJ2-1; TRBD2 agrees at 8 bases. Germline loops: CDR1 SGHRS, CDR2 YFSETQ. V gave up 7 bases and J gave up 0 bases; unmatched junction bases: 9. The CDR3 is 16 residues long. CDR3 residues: CASSVSGGYSYNEQFF. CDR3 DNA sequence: TGCGCCAGCTCCGTTTCGGGGGGGTACTCCTACAATGAGCAGTTCTTC.

The CDR3 sequence: CASSESGTGPYEQYF. For the CDR3, the DNA is TGTGCCAGCAGCGAATCCGGGACAGGGCCCTACGAGCAGTACTTC. The V gene is TRBV7-9, the J gene TRBJ2-7; 9 bases fit TRBD1. With V trimmed by 5 bases and J by 2 bases, 7 bases remained unmatched. CDR3 length: 15 residues. Per the germline V gene, CDR1 is SEHNR and CDR2 is FQNEAQ (reference sequence).

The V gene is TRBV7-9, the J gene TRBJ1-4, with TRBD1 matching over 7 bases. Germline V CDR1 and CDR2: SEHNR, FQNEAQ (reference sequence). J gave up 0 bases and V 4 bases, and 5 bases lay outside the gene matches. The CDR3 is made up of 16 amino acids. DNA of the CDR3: TGTGCCAGCAGCTATAGAAGGGGGCCAACTAATGAAAAACTGTTTTTT. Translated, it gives CASSYRRGPTNEKLFF. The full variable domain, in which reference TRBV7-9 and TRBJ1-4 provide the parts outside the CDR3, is DTGVSQNPRHKITKRGQNVTFRCDPISEHNRLYWYRQTLGQGPEFLTYFQNEAQLEKSRLLSDRFSAERPKGSFSTLEIQRTEQGDSAMYLCASSYRRGPTNEKLFFGSGTQLSVL.